This TCR beta chain was obtained from a study of blood T cell repertoires in COVID-19. Background on the study: PBMCs, B-cell-depleted T cells, or T cells were the source of the cDNA or gDNA that made up the material.

Participants, 18 to 89 years old, spanned approximately 25 US areas. Each participant's cohort was designated according to participant-reported clinical history. The assay was immunoSEQ multiplex PCR, and TCRdb's table has in-frame clones only and misses some. This sample carries some 300,000 clones, almost 90% of them seen once, and the ten largest clones take 3.5% to 4.5%. What was sequenced was PBMCs or T cells enriched from blood (not recorded which). The clonotype originates from a young woman with acute COVID-19.

CDR3 region: CSASVRDTNNSPLHF. CDR3 coding DNA: TGCAGTGCTAGTGTTCGGGACACAAATAATTCACCCCTCCACTTT. This chain uses TRBV20-1 with TRBJ1-6, with TRBD1 as a possible D gene (6 bases). Per the germline V gene, CDR1 is DFQATT and CDR2 is SNEGSKA (reference sequence). Trimming removed 3 bases from V and 5 bases from J, with 14 bases in between. This CDR3 is 15 amino acids long.